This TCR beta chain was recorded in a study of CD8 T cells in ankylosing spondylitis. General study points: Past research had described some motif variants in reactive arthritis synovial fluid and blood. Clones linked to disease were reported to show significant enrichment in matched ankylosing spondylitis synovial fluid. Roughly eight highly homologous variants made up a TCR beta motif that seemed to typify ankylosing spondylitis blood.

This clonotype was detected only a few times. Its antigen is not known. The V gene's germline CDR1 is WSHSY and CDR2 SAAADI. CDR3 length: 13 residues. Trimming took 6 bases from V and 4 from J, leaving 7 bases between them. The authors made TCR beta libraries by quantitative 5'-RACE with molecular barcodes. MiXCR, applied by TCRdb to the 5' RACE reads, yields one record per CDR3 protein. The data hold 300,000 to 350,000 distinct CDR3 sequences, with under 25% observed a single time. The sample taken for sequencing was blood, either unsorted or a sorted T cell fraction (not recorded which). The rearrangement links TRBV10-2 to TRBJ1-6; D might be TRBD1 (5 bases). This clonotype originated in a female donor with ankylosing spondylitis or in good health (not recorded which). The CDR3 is CASREGYNSPLHF. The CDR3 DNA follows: TGCGCCAGCAGGGAGGGGTATAATTCACCCCTCCACTTT.